This T cell receptor (beta chain) was retrieved from a study of identical twins. The CDR3 is 13 amino acids. The germline CDR1 and CDR2 sequences are WSHSY and SAAADI. The V end was cut by 2 bases, the J end by 3 bases, with 6 bases between. TCRdb re-analysed the 5' RACE reads in MiXCR, keeping a single row per CDR3 protein. The table shows 400,000 to 600,000 distinct CDR3 sequences, with under 25% occurring only once. The data were also submitted as part of a second study, on yellow fever vaccine responses in identical twins.

The source is a woman in her late teens or twenties in good health. The sample taken for sequencing was CD4+ T cells sorted from blood. This chain uses TRBV10-2 with TRBJ2-3, with D uncertain. In DNA form, the CDR3 reads TGCGCCAGCAGTGAGCTAGAGACAGATACGCAGTATTTT. This sequence encodes CASSELETDTQYF.